This T cell receptor (beta chain) was sequenced for a study of regulatory T cells in long-lasting Graves disease. Regarding time point: newly diagnosed GD, antithyroid drugs for less than 3 months. With RNA extracted from PBMCs as input, the TCR library was made. Researchers made TCR beta libraries by using iRepertoire HTBI primers and running Arm-PCR on CDR3 regions. MiXCR was run by TCRdb on the multiplex PCR reads, yielding one entry per CDR3 protein. The sample has roughly 560,000 distinct CDR3 sequences, around 13% seen once. V trimming: 1 base; J trimming: 8 bases; junction bases outside the gene matches: 16. Germline V gene lookup returns CDR1 SGHAT and CDR2 FQNNGV. CDR3 size: 20 residues. This sample also belongs to another study, concerning T cells in Graves' hyperthyroidism and ophthalmopathy.

This sequence was found in a woman younger than 45 with Graves disease. The rearrangement links TRBV11-2 to TRBJ2-1; 14 bases fit TRBD2. The sequenced sample was peripheral blood mononuclear cells (PBMCs), obtained at new diagnosis, from a patient treated with antithyroid drugs. Here the CDR3 reads CASSLGLGGTSGRSPDEQFF. The DNA for the CDR3 is TGTGCCAGCAGCTTAGGTTTAGGCGGGACTAGCGGGAGATCCCCCGATGAGCAGTTCTTC. Full variable domain (remainder filled in from reference TRBV11-2 and TRBJ2-1): EAGVAQSPRYKIIEKRQSVAFWCNPISGHATLYWYQQILGQGPKLLIQFQNNGVVDDSQLPKDRFSAERLKGVDSTLKIQPAKLEDSAVYLCASSLGLGGTSGRSPDEQFFGPGTRLTVL.